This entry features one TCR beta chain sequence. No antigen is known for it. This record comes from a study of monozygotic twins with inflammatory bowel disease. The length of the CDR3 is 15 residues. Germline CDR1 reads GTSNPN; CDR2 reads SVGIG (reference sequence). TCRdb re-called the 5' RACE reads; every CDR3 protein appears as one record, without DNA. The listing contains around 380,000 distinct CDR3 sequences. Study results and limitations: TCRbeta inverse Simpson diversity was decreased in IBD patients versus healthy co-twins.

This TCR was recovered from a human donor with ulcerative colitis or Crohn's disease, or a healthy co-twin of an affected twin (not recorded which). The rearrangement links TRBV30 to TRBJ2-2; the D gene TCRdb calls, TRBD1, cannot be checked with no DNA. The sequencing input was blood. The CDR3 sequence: CAWTGARDRTGELFF.